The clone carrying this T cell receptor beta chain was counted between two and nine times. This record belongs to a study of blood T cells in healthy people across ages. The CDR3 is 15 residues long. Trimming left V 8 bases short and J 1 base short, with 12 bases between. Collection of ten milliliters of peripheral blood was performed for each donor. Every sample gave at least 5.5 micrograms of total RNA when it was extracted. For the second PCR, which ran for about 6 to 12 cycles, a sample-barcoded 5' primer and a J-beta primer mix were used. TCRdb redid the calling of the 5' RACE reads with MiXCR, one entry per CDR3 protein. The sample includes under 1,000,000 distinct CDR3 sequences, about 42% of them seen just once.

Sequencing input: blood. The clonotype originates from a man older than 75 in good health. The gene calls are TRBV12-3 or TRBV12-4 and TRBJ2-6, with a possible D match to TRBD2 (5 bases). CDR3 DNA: TGTGCCAGCCAAAGTGGGAGATCTGGGGCCAACGTCCTGACTTTC. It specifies CASQSGRSGANVLTF.